Sequencing of this T cell receptor beta chain was carried out in a study of CXCR3-negative and CXCR3-positive naive CD8 T cells. Study details: Each library held about 1.5 +/- 0.3 million TRB reads, 120 million to 150 million in total.

5' RACE that incorporated UMI labels was used to prepare the TRB cDNA libraries. After re-calling the 5' RACE reads, TCRdb lists one entry per CDR3 protein, DNA absent. This sample contains 45,000 or so distinct CDR3 sequences. The CDR3 length is 17 residues. Germline CDR1 MDHEN, CDR2 SYDVKM. Sequenced material: memory CD8+ T cells from blood. The sequence derives from a human donor in good health. Some clones in this sample may be carry-over from other donors' samples. The rearrangement links TRBV28 to TRBJ2-3; TCRdb's D gene call, TRBD1, goes unchecked for lack of DNA. The CDR3 spells CASSPYPTQGGGDTQYF.